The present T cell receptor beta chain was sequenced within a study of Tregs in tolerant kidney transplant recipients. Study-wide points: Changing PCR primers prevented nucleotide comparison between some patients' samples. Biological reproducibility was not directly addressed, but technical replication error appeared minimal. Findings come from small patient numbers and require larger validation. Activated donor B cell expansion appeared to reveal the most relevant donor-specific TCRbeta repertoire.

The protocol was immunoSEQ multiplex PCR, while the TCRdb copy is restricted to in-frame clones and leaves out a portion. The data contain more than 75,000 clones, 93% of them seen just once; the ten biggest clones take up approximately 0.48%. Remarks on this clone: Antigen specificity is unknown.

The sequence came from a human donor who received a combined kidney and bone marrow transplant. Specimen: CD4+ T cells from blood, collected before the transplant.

As DNA, the CDR3 is TGTGCCAGCAGTTTGGTTCGGGGCACCGGGGAGCTGTTTTTT. Translated, it gives CASSLVRGTGELFF. The chain carries TRBV6-5 and TRBJ2-2; D is perhaps TRBD2 (5 bases). Germline-derived CDR1 and CDR2 are MNHEY and SVGAGI. Trimming stripped 4 bases from V and 4 bases from J, with 10 bases between. The CDR3 covers 14 residues.